The clone carrying this T cell receptor beta chain was counted between two and nine times. Its target is unknown. Unique molecular identifiers featured in how the TCRbeta library was prepared. TCRdb re-called the PCR reads with MiXCR, one entry per CDR3 protein. The data show some 200,000 distinct CDR3 sequences, approximately 6.9% seen once. CDR1 and CDR2 from the germline V gene are DFQATT and SNEGSKA (reference sequence). V was shortened by 0 bases and J by 1 base, with 9 bases between the two germline ends. CDR3 length: 14 residues. The data stem from a study of T-cell reconstitution after alpha-beta-depleted transplantation in children. Study results and limitations: Surviving recipient cells, namely T cells and thymic progenitors, were the source of high day-60 TCRbeta diversity in some patients. Where alpha-beta T cells came from about two months after transplant was reportedly several hundred expanded graft clones.

Sample: PBMCs, taken before TCRalphabeta/CD19-depleted stem cell transplant. The sequence came from a boy aged 2-9 years with acute lymphoblastic leukemia, due to receive a stem cell transplant. The V gene is TRBV20-1, the J gene TRBJ1-1, with unresolved D. The CDR3 region is CSAREHSKNTEAFF. The CDR3 DNA reads TGCAGTGCTAGAGAACACAGCAAGAACACTGAAGCTTTCTTT.